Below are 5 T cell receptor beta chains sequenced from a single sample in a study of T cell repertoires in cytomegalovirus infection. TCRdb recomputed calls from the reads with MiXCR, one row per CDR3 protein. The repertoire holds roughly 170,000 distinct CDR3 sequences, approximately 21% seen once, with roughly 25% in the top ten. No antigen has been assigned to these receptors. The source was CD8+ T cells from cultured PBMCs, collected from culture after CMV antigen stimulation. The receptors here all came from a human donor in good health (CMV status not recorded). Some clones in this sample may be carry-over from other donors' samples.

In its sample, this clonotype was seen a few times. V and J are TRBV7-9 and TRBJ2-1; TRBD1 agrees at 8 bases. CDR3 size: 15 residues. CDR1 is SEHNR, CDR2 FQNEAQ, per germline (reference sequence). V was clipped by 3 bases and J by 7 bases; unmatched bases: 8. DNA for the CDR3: TGTGCCAGCAGCTTTCGGGACAGGTTGAGTAATGAGCAGTTCTTC. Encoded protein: CASSFRDRLSNEQFF.

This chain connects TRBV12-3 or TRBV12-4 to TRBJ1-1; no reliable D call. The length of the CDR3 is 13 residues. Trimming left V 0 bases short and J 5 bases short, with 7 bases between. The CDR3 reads CASSLAMETEAFF. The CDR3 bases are TGTGCCAGCAGTTTAGCTATGGAAACTGAAGCTTTCTTT.

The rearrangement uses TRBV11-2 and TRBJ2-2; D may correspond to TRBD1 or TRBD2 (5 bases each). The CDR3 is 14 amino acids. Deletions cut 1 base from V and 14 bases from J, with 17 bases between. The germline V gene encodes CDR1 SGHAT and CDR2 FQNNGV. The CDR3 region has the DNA TGTGCCAGCAGCTTAGTAGGGGACCCGGGGTCTCTGTTTTTT. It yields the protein CASSLVGDPGSLFF.

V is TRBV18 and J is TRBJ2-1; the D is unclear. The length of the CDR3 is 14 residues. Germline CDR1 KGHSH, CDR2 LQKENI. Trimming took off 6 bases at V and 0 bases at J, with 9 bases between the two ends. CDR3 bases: TGTGCCAGCTCTTTGGCGAGCTCCTACAATGAGCAGTTCTTC. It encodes CASSLASSYNEQFF.

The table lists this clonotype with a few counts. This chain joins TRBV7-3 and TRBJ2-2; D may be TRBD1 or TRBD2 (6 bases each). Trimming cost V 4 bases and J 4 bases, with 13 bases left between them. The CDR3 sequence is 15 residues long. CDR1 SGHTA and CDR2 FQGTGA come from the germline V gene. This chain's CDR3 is CASSSRKGGTGELFF. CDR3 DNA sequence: TGTGCCAGCAGCTCCCGTAAGGGGGGCACCGGGGAGCTGTTTTTT.